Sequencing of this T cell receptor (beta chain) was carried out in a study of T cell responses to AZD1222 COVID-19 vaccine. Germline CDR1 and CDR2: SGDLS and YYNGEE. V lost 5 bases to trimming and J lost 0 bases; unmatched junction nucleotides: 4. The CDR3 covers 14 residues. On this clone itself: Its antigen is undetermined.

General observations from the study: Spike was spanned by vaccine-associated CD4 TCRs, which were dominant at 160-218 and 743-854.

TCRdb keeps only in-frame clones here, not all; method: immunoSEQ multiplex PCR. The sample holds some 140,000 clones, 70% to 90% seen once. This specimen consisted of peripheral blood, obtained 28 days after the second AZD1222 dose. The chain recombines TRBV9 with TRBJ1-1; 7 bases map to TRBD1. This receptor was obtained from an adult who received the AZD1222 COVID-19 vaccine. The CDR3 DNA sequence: TGTGCCAGCAGTCAGACAGGGATGAACACTGAAGCTTTCTTT. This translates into CASSQTGMNTEAFF.